Shown below are 30 T cell receptor beta chains from a single sample sequenced in a study of cytotoxic CD8 clonotypes in ibrutinib-treated CLL. Here immunoSEQ multiplex PCR was the method, and the copy in TCRdb shows in-frame clones only, minus some. Of around 200,000 clones listed, about four fifths are singletons. Sample: PBMCs, taken after 12 months of ibrutinib treatment. These receptors all stem from a human donor with chronic lymphocytic leukemia.

This chain uses TRBV10-3 with TRBJ1-2; 7 nucleotides line up with TRBD1. The J segment lost 7 bases and the V segment lost 6 bases, leaving 14 bases of the junction unmatched. The germline gives CDR1 ENHRY, CDR2 SYGVKD. This CDR3 is 15 amino acids long. The chain's CDR3 is CAIRGTAGRSSGYTF. The CDR3 nucleotides are TGTGCCATCAGGGGGACAGCCGGAAGATCGTCTGGCTACACCTTC.

The genes are TRBV2 and TRBJ2-7, with 14 positions matching TRBD2. From germline, CDR1 is SNHLY and CDR2 FYNNEI. This CDR3 spans 15 amino acids. The V gene end was trimmed by 6 bases and the J gene end by 2 bases; junction bases not matched to a gene: 3. CDR3 protein: CASRPGLAGAYEQYF. Here the CDR3 DNA reads TGTGCCAGCAGGCCGGGACTAGCGGGAGCCTACGAGCAGTACTTC.

The chain uses TRBV28 and TRBJ2-7, with 11 bases that match TRBD2. CDR3 length: 17 amino acids. The J segment lost 7 bases and the V segment lost 3 bases, leaving 14 bases of the junction unmatched. Germline V gene data show CDR1 as MDHEN and CDR2 as SYDVKM. CDR3 DNA sequence: TGTGCCAGCAGTTTTCCCCTCCTAGCGGGGGGACCGGGAGAGCAGTACTTC. Its translation: CASSFPLLAGGPGEQYF. The full variable domain, with the rest looked up from reference TRBV28 and TRBJ2-7, is DVKVTQSSRYLVKRTGEKVFLECVQDMDHENMFWYRQDPGLGLRLIYFSYDVKMKEKGDIPEGYSVSREKKERFSLILESASTNQTSMYLCASSFPLLAGGPGEQYFGPGTRLTVT.

This sequence joins TRBV7-6 and TRBJ2-7; 8 positions agree with TRBD2. The J segment lost 3 bases and the V segment lost 0 bases, leaving 4 bases of the junction unmatched. The CDR3 has 15 amino acids. CDR1 and CDR2 (germline): SGHVS, FNYEAQ. Here the CDR3 DNA reads TGTGCCAGCAGCTTAGCGGCGGGGGGCAACTACGAGCAGTACTTC. It translates to CASSLAAGGNYEQYF.

This sequence joins TRBV5-1 and TRBJ1-1; D remains unclear. V was pared by 4 bases and J by 0 bases, with 10 bases between. CDR1 and CDR2 from the germline V gene are SGHRS and YFSETQ. The CDR3 spans 14 residues. CDR3 sequence reads: CASSQDRLNTEAFF. CDR3 bases: TGCGCCAGCAGCCAAGACCGATTGAACACTGAAGCTTTCTTT.

The V and J genes are TRBV7-9 and TRBJ1-2; D may be TRBD1 (5 bases). The germline V and J ends were trimmed by 1 base and 8 bases, with 14 bases remaining between them. There are 14 residues in the CDR3. Germline loops: CDR1 SEHNR, CDR2 FQNEAQ (reference sequence). The DNA of the CDR3 is TGTGCCAGCAGCTTAGGTTCGGGCAGGGAAGGCTACACCTTC. This translates into CASSLGSGREGYTF.

The J gene is TRBJ2-3, the V gene TRBV5-1; a possible D gene is TRBD2 (5 bases). Germline lookup yields CDR1 SGHRS and CDR2 YFSETQ. CDR3 length: 13 amino acids. Trimming shortened V by 9 bases and J by 6 bases, and 17 bases separated the two germline ends. The DNA for the CDR3 is TGCGCCACCAGAGTAGAGGGCGGTGATACGCAGTATTTT. Translation gives CATRVEGGDTQYF.

V is TRBV6-6 and J is TRBJ2-1, with D perhaps TRBD2 (6 bases). This CDR3 is 13 amino acids long. The germline V and J ends were trimmed by 9 bases and 5 bases, with 14 bases remaining between them. Germline V lookup: CDR1 MNHNY, CDR2 SVGAGI (reference sequence). The CDR3 reads CASTGGEHNEQFF. CDR3 bases: TGTGCCAGTACCGGGGGAGAGCACAATGAGCAGTTCTTC.

This sequence joins TRBV18 and TRBJ2-6; a weak D match, TRBD2 (5 bases). CDR3 length: 16 residues. Germline V gene sequence: CDR1 KGHSH, CDR2 LQKENI. V was pared by 2 bases and J by 4 bases, with 12 bases between. CDR3 sequence (DNA): TGTGCCAGCTCACCATCGCCGGGGTCAGGGGCCAACGTCCTGACTTTC. This codes for CASSPSPGSGANVLTF.

As to this clone: One junction end disagrees with the germline gene, perhaps due to a read error. The chain joins TRBV11-2 to TRBJ2-4; 9 bases map to TRBD1. The CDR3 runs 13 residues. Germline V lookup: CDR1 SGHAT, CDR2 FQNNGV. The CDR3 DNA is TGTGCCAGCAGCGTAGACAGGGGGAACATTCAGTACTTC. Amino acid sequence: CASSVDRGNIQYF.

J is TRBJ2-2 and V is TRBV5-1; 12 positions agree with TRBD2. Germline values: CDR1 SGHRS, CDR2 YFSETQ. Trimming took 9 bases from V and 0 from J; bases not matched to a gene: 24. There are 22 residues in the CDR3. The CDR3 nucleotides read TGCGCCAACCGTTCCTCAGGGGGCGGCTATCTAGCGGGAGGGCCGAACACCGGGGAGCTGTTTTTT. Translated: CANRSSGGGYLAGGPNTGELFF.

The chain combines TRBV10-3 with TRBJ2-1; D unclear. Trimming cost V 0 bases and J 8 bases, with 11 bases left between them. The CDR3 spans 14 residues. Germline assignment: CDR1 ENHRY and CDR2 SYGVKD. The CDR3 DNA follows: TGTGCCATCAGTGAGTCGAAGGGCCGCTATGAGCAGTTCTTC. This codes for CAISESKGRYEQFF.

This chain connects TRBV7-9 to TRBJ2-7; D gene unclear. CDR3 length equals 14 residues. V lost 1 base and J lost 0, with 7 bases in between. CDR1 SEHNR and CDR2 FQNEAQ come from the germline V gene (reference sequence). The CDR3 coding sequence is TGTGCCAGCAGCTTAGTTGGCAACTCCTACGAGCAGTACTTC. Translating it yields CASSLVGNSYEQYF.

This clone was recorded only once. V usage is TRBV5-1 and J usage is TRBJ1-4, with D possibly matching TRBD1 (5 bases). V was clipped by 4 bases and J by 4 bases, with 14 bases between them. The germline CDR1 and CDR2 sequences are SGHRS and YFSETQ. The CDR3 totals 15 residues. CDR3 sequence reads: CASSLQGDRNEKLFF. In DNA form, the CDR3 reads TGCGCCAGCAGCCTACAAGGGGACCGTAATGAAAAACTGTTTTTT.

The chain joins TRBV6-5 to TRBJ2-7; no clear D. V gave up 8 bases and J gave up 6 bases, with 20 bases separating them. Germline loops: CDR1 MNHEY, CDR2 SVGAGI. The CDR3 has 14 residues. In DNA form, the CDR3 reads TGTGCCAGCGGATTCGGCAGCGCCCTTTCCGAGCAGTACTTC. Translating it yields CASGFGSALSEQYF.

The chain is built from TRBV5-1 and TRBJ1-4, with no clear D. Germline loops: CDR1 SGHRS, CDR2 YFSETQ. CDR3 length: 14 residues. The V and J ends lost 0 bases and 10 bases respectively, with 13 bases between them. Written as DNA, the CDR3 is TGCGCCAGCAGCTTGGGGCTCGGGGTTGGAAAACTGTTTTTT. This translates into CASSLGLGVGKLFF.

This clone has more than one count but fewer than ten. The chain combines TRBV11-2 with TRBJ2-1, with 8 bases identical to TRBD1. CDR1 and CDR2 (germline): SGHAT, FQNNGV. This CDR3 spans 17 amino acids. With 2 bases clipped from V and 1 base from J, the junction kept 7 bases outside the gene matches. CDR3 DNA: TGTGCCAGCAGCTTAAGGCGGACAGGGAGGTCCTACAATGAGCAGTTCTTC. Encoded protein: CASSLRRTGRSYNEQFF.

This clone was detected once. The J gene is TRBJ2-7, the V gene TRBV30; TRBD2 is a possible D gene (6 bases). The CDR3 sequence is 15 residues long. Germline V gene data show CDR1 as GTSNPN and CDR2 as SVGIG (reference sequence). The germline V and J ends were trimmed by 2 bases and 3 bases, with 17 bases remaining between them. The CDR3 protein is CAWSSPGLGLYEQYF. The CDR3 DNA reads TGTGCCTGGAGTAGCCCGGGACTGGGACTCTACGAGCAGTACTTC.

The J gene is TRBJ2-1, the V gene TRBV6-5, with D possibly being TRBD2 (5 bases). The V end was cut by 0 bases, the J end by 6 bases, with 9 bases between. CDR1 is MNHEY, CDR2 SVGAGI, per germline. This CDR3 has 14 residues. Here the CDR3 DNA reads TGTGCCAGCAGTTACTCGGACTCATTCAATGAGCAGTTCTTC. It codes for CASSYSDSFNEQFF.

This clone was seen a single time. The chain links TRBV19 to TRBJ2-1; 9 nucleotides align to TRBD2. The V and J ends lost 9 bases and 1 base, in that order; junction bases with no gene match: 13. The CDR3 has 17 amino acids. Germline V gene lookup returns CDR1 LNHDA and CDR2 SQIVND (reference sequence). Here the CDR3 DNA reads TGTGCCAGCTCAGGCGGGGGGGGATGGGATTCCTACAATGAGCAGTTCTTC. Its translation: CASSGGGGWDSYNEQFF.

The chain has TRBV4-1 and TRBJ2-7, with 7 bases fitting TRBD2. The germline V gene encodes CDR1 MGHRA and CDR2 YSYEKL. Trimming cost V 4 bases and J 4 bases; bases outside gene matches: 7. There are 14 residues in the CDR3. CDR3 region: CASSPAGRRYEQYF. The CDR3 nucleotides read TGCGCCAGCAGCCCCGCCGGGAGGCGGTACGAGCAGTACTTC.

The chain combines TRBV7-9 with TRBJ1-1; 11 nucleotides match TRBD1. Germline-derived CDR1 and CDR2 are SEHNR and FQNEAQ (reference sequence). The V segment lost 4 bases and the J segment 5 bases; nucleotides outside the gene matches: 6. The CDR3 loop spans 15 amino acids. The CDR3 coding sequence is TGTGCCAGCAGCTGGACAGGGGGCGGAAAAACTGAAGCTTTCTTT. Amino acids: CASSWTGGGKTEAFF. The full variable domain, in which reference TRBV7-9 and TRBJ1-1 provide the parts outside the CDR3, is DTGVSQNPRHKITKRGQNVTFRCDPISEHNRLYWYRQTLGQGPEFLTYFQNEAQLEKSRLLSDRFSAERPKGSFSTLEIQRTEQGDSAMYLCASSWTGGGKTEAFFGQGTRLTVV.

The chain links TRBV6-6 to TRBJ1-4; no clear D. The ends were cut back, 6 bases at V and 6 bases at J, with 17 bases in the middle. The CDR3 contains 15 residues. The germline gives CDR1 MNHNY, CDR2 SVGAGI (reference sequence). CDR3 loop: CASSLRTPPDEKLFF. CDR3 nucleotides: TGTGCCAGCAGCCTACGGACGCCTCCGGATGAAAAACTGTTTTTT.

The V and J genes are TRBV7-6 and TRBJ2-3; TRBD2 is a possible D gene (6 bases). V was shortened by 4 bases and J by 2 bases, with 13 bases between the two germline ends. This CDR3 has 15 residues. CDR1 is SGHVS and CDR2 is FNYEAQ in the germline V gene. CDR3 sequence reads: CASSSRDSPTDTQYF. As DNA, the CDR3 is TGTGCCAGCAGCTCCCGGGACTCTCCCACAGATACGCAGTATTTT. The variable domain in full, with the rest retrieved from reference TRBV7-6 and TRBJ2-3, is GAGVSQSPRYKVTKRGQDVALRCDPISGHVSLYWYRQALGQGPEFLTYFNYEAQQDKSGLPNDRFSAERPEGSISTLTIQRTEQRDSAMYRCASSSRDSPTDTQYFGPGTRLTVL.

The CDR3 sequence is CASRSTGPGELFF. The CDR3, as DNA: TGTGCCAGCAGATCTACAGGCCCCGGGGAGCTGTTTTTT. The chain carries TRBV5-4 and TRBJ2-2; D is perhaps TRBD1 (5 bases). V was cut by 5 bases and J by 6 bases, with 11 bases left in between. Germline CDR1 reads SGHNT; CDR2 reads YYREEE (reference sequence). The length of the CDR3 is 13 residues.

This chain uses TRBV9 with TRBJ1-2; D is unclear. Germline lookup yields CDR1 SGDLS and CDR2 YYNGEE. Trimming stripped 0 bases from V and 2 bases from J, with 11 bases between. This CDR3 is built from 15 residues. CDR3 protein: CASSVEPAFNYGYTF. The CDR3 DNA reads as TGTGCCAGCAGCGTAGAGCCGGCTTTCAACTATGGCTACACCTTC.

V and J are TRBV15 and TRBJ2-7, with unresolved D. V was shortened by 1 base and J by 0 bases, with 7 bases between the two germline ends. The CDR3 contains 14 residues. The germline V gene has CDR1 LNHNV and CDR2 YYDKDF (reference sequence). CDR3 in amino acids: CATSRAGRSYEQYF. CDR3 coding DNA: TGTGCCACCAGCAGAGCCGGTCGCTCCTACGAGCAGTACTTC.

By its share, this clone is medium-sized (0.01 to 0.1%). Other DNA sequences in this sample translate to the same CDR3. The chain links TRBV7-8 to TRBJ2-5, with a possible D match to TRBD2 (5 bases). Trimming took off 1 base at V and 4 bases at J, with 10 bases between the two ends. This CDR3 spans 14 amino acids. Germline CDR1 and CDR2: SGHVS and FQNEAQ. CDR3 sequence reads: CASSLEVAGETQYF. Here the CDR3 DNA reads TGTGCCAGCAGCTTAGAGGTTGCGGGAGAGACCCAGTACTTC.

V gene TRBV28 combines with J gene TRBJ1-1; D remains unclear. The CDR3 length is 12 residues. The ends were cut back, 6 bases at V and 8 bases at J, with 13 bases in the middle. Germline-derived CDR1 and CDR2 are MDHEN and SYDVKM. CDR3 residues: CASSLSGSEAFF. The CDR3 DNA is TGTGCCAGCAGCCTCTCGGGATCGGAAGCTTTCTTT.

The V call is TRBV23-1, the J call TRBJ2-7; tentative D call: TRBD1 (6 bases). TRBV23-1 is an open reading frame whose function is uncertain. This CDR3 is 15 amino acids long. The V end lost 0 bases, the J end lost 2 bases, and 11 bases lay between the germline ends. CDR3 sequence: CASSQSWGHTYEQYF. The CDR3 coding sequence is TGCGCCAGCAGTCAATCGTGGGGGCACACCTACGAGCAGTACTTC.